In this sample, the clone carrying this T cell receptor beta chain turned up a few times. Its antigen is as yet unknown. TCRdb re-derived calls from the reads in MiXCR, one entry per CDR3 protein. The data show about 52,000 distinct CDR3 sequences, roughly 21% seen once. The CDR3 length is 15 residues. V lost 2 bases and J 5 bases, leaving 17 bases between the germline ends. Germline values: CDR1 SGDLS, CDR2 YYNGEE. The data derive from a study of T cell repertoires in cytomegalovirus infection. Study-level background: Public TCR beta signatures were indicative of both CMV infection and a matching HLA type. Findings and caveats of the study: CMV carriers with the relevant HLA were identified by cumulative public TCR beta family frequency. It was HLA-C-restricted CMV-specific TCR beta clonotypes that dominated the response ex vivo.

The sequence was collected from a human donor in good health (CMV status not recorded). Some clones in this sample may be carry-over from other donors' samples. This sequence joins TRBV9 and TRBJ2-7, with D possibly called TRBD1 or TRBD2 (5 bases each). This sample comprised CD8+ T cells from cultured PBMCs, obtained from culture after CMV antigen stimulation. Here the CDR3 reads CASSVWGAEVDEQYF. The DNA of the CDR3 is TGTGCCAGCAGCGTTTGGGGCGCGGAGGTGGACGAGCAGTACTTC.